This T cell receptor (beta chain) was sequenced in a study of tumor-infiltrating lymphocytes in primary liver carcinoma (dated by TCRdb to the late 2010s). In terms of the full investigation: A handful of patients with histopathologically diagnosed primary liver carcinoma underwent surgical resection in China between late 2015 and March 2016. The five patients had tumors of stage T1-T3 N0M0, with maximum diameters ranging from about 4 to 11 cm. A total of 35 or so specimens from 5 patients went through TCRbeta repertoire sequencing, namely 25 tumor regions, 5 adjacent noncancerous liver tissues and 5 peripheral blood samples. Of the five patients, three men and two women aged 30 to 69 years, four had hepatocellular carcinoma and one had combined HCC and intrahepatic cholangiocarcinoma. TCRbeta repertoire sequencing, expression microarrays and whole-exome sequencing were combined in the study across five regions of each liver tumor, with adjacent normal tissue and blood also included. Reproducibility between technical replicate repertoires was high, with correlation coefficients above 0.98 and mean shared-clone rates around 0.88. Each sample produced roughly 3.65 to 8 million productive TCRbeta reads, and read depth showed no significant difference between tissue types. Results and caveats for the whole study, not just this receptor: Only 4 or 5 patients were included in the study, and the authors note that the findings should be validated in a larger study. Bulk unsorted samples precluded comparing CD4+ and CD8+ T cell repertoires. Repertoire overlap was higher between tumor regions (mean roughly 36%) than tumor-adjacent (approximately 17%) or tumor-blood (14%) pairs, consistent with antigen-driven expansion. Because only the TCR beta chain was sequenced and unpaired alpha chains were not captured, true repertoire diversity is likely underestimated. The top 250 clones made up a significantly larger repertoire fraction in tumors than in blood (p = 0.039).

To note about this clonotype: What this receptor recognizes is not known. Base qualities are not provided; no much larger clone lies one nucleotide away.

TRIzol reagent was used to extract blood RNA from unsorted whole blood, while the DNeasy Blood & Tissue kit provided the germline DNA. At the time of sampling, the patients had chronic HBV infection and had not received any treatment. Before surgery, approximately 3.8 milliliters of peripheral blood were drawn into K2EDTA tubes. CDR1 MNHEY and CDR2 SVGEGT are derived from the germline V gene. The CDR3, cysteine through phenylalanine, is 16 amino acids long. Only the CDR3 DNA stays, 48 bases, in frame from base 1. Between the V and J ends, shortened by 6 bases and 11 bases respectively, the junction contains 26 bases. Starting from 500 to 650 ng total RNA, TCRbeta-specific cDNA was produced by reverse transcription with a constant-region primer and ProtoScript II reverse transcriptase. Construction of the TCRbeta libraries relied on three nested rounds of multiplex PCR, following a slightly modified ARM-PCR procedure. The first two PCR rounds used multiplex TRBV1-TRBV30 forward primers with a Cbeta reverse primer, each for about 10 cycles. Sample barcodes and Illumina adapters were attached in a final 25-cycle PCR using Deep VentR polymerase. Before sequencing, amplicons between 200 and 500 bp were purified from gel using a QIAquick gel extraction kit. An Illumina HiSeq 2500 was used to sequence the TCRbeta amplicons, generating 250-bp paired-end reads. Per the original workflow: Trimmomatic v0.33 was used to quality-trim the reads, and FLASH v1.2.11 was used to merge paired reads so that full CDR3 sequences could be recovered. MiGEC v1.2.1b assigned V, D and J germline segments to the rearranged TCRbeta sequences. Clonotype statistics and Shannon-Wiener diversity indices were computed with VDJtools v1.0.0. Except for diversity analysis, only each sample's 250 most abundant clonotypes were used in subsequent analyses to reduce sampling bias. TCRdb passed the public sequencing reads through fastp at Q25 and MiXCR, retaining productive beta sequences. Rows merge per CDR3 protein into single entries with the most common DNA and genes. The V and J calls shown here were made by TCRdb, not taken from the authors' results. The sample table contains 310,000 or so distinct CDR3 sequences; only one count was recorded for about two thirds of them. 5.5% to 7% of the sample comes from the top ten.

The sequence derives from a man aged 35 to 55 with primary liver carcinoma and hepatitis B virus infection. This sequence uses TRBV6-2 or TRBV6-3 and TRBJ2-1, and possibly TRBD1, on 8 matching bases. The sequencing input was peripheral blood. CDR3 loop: CASRRGQGGIYYQQFF. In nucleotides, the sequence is TGTGCCAGCAGACGAGGACAGGGAGGGATATACTATCAGCAGTTCTTC.